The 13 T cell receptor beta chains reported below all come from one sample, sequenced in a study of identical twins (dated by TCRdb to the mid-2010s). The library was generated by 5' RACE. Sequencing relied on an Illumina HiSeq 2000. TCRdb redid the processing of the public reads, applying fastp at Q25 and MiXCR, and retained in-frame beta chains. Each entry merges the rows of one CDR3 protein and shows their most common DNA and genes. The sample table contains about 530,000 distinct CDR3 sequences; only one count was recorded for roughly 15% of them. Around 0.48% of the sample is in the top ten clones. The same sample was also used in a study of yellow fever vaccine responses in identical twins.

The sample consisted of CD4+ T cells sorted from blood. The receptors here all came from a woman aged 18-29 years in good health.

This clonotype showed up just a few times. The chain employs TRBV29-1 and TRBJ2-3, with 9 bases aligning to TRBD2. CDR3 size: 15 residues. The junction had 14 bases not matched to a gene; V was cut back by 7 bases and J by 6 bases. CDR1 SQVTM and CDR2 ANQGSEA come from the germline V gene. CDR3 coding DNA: TGCAGCGGAGGAACTAGCGGGTATAAGGTGGATACGCAGTATTTT. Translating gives CSGGTSGYKVDTQYF.

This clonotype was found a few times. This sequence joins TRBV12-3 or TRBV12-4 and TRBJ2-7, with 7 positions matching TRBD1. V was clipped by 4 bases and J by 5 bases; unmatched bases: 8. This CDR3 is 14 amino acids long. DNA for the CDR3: TGTGCCAGCAGTTACTCAGGGGGAAGAGACGAGCAGTACTTC. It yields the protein CASSYSGGRDEQYF.

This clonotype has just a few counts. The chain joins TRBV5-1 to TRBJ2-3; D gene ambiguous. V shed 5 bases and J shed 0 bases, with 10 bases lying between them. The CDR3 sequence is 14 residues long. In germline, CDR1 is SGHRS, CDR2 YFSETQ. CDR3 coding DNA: TGCGCCAGCAGTCCCCAGGCAAGCACAGATACGCAGTATTTT. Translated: CASSPQASTDTQYF.

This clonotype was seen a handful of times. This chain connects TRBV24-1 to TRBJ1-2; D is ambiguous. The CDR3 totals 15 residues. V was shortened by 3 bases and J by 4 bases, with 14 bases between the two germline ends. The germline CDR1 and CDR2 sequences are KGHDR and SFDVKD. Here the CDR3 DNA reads TGTGCCACCAGTGATCCCCCCGGATCCCTCTATGGCTACACCTTC. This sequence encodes CATSDPPGSLYGYTF.

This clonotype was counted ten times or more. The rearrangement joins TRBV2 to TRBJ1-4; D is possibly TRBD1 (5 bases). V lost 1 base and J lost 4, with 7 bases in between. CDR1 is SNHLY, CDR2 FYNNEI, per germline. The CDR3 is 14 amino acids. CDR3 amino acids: CASSEDRNNEKLFF. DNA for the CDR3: TGTGCCAGCAGTGAAGACAGGAATAATGAAAAACTGTTTTTT.

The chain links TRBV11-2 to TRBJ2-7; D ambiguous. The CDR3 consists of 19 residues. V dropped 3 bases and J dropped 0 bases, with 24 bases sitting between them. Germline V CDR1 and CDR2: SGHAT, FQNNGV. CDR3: CASSFSRQSERLSSYEQYF. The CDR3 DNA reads TGTGCCAGCAGCTTCTCCCGGCAATCCGAACGATTGAGCTCCTACGAGCAGTACTTC. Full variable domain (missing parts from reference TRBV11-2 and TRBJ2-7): EAGVAQSPRYKIIEKRQSVAFWCNPISGHATLYWYQQILGQGPKLLIQFQNNGVVDDSQLPKDRFSAERLKGVDSTLKIQPAKLEDSAVYLCASSFSRQSERLSSYEQYFGPGTRLTVT.

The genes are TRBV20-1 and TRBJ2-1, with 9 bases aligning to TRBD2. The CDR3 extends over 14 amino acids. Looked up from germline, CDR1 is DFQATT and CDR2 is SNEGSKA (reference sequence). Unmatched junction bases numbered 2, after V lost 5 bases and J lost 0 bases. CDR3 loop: CSAFSGSSYNEQFF. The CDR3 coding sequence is TGCAGTGCTTTTAGCGGGAGCTCCTACAATGAGCAGTTCTTC.

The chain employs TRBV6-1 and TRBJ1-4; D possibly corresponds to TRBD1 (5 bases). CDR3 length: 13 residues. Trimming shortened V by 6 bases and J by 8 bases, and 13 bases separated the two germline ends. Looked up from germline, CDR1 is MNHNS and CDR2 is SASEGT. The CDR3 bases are TGTGCCAGCAGGACGGCAGGGTACGAAAAACTGTTTTTT. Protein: CASRTAGYEKLFF.

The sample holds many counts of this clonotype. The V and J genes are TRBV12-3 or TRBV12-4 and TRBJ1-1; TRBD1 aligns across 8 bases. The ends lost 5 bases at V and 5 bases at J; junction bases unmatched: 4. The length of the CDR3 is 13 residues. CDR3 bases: TGTGCCAGCAGTAGGACAGGGTATACTGAAGCTTTCTTT. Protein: CASSRTGYTEAFF.

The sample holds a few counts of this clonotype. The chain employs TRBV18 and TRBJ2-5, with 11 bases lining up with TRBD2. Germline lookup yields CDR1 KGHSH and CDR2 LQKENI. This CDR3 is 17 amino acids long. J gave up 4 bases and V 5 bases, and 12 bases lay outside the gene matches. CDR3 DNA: TGTGCCAGCTCATCGAGCCTCACTAGCGGGGGACGAGAGACCCAGTACTTC. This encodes CASSSSLTSGGRETQYF.

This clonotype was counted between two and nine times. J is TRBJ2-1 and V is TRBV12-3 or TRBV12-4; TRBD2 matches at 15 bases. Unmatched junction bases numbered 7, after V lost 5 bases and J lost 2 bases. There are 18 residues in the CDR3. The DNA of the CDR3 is TGTGCCAGCAGTCCGAGGACTAGCGGGAGGGTCCCCTACAATGAGCAGTTCTTC. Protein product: CASSPRTSGRVPYNEQFF.

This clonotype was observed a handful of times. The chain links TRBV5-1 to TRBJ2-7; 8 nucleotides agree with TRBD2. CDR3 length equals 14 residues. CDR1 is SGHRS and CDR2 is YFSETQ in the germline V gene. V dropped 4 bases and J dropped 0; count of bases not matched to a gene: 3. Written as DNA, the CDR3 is TGCGCCAGCAGCCTGACTAGCGTCTCCTACGAGCAGTACTTC. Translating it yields CASSLTSVSYEQYF.

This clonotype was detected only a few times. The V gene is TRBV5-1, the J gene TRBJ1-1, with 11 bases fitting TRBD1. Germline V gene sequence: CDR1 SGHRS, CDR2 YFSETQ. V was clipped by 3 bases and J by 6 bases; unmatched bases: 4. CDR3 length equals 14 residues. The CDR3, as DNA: TGCGCCAGCAGCTGGGACAGGGGGAATGCTGAAGCTTTCTTT. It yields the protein CASSWDRGNAEAFF.